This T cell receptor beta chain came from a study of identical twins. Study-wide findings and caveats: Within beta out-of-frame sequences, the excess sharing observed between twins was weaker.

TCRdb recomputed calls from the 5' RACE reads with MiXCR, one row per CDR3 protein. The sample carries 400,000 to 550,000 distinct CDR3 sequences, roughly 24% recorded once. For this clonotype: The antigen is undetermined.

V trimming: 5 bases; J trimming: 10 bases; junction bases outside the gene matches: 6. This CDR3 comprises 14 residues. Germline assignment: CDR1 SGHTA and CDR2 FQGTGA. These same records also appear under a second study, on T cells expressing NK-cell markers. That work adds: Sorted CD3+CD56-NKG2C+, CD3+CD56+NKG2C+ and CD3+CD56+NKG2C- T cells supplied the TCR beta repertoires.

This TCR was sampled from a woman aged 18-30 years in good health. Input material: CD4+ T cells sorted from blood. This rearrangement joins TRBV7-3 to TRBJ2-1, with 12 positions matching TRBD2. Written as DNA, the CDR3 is TGTGCCAGCAGCCCCGGGACTAGCGGGTGGGAGCAGTTCTTC. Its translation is CASSPGTSGWEQFF. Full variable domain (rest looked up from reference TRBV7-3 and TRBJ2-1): GAGVSQTPSNKVTEKGKYVELRCDPISGHTALYWYRQSLGQGPEFLIYFQGTGAADDSGLPNDRFFAVRPEGSVSTLKIQRTERGDSAVYLCASSPGTSGWEQFFGPGTRLTVL.